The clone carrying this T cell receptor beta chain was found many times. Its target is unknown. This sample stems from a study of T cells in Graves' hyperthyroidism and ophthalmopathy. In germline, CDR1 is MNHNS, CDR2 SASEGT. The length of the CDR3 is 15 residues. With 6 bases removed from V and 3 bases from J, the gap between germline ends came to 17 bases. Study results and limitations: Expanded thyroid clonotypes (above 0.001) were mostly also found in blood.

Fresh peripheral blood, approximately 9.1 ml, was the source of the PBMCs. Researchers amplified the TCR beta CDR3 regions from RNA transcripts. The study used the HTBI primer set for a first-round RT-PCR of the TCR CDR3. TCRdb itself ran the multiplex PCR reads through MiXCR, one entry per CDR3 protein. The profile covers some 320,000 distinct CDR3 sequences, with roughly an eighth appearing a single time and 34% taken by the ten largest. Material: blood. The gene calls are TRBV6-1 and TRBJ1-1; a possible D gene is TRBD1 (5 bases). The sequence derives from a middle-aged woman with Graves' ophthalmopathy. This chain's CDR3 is CASRTWGVEYTEAFF. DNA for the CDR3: TGTGCCAGCAGGACATGGGGGGTAGAGTACACTGAAGCTTTCTTT.